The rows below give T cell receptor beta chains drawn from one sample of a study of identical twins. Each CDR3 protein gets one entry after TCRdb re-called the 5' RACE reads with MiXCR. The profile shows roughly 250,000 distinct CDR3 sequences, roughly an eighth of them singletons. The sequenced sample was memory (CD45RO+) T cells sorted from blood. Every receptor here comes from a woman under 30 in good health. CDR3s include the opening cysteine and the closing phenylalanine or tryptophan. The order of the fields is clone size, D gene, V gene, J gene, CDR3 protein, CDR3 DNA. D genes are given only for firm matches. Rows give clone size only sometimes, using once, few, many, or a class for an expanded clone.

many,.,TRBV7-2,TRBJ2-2,CASSNWVGAGELFF,TGTGCCAGCAGCAACTGGGTCGGTGCCGGGGAGCTGTTTTTT
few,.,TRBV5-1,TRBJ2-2,CASSSTLTGELFF,TGCGCCAGCAGCTCGACACTCACCGGGGAGCTGTTTTTT
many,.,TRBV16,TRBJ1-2,CASSPDVGAYGYTF,TGTGCCAGCAGCCCCGACGTCGGGGCCTATGGCTACACCTTC
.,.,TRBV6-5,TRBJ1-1,CASSYRGREAAFF,TGTGCCAGCAGTTATCGGGGCAGGGAGGCAGCTTTCTTT
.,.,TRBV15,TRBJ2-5,CATTPTYQETQYF,TGTGCCACCACACCAACGTACCAAGAGACCCAGTACTTC
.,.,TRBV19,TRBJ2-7,CASNKDGFGYEQYF,TGTGCCAGTAATAAGGACGGATTTGGCTACGAGCAGTACTTC
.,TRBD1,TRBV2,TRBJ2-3,CASRPGQAPDTQYF,TGTGCCAGCCGCCCGGGACAGGCCCCAGATACGCAGTATTTT
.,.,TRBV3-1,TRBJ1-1,CASSQGGNTEAFF,TGTGCCAGCAGTCAAGGGGGGAACACTGAAGCTTTCTTT
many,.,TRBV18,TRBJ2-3,CASSPRTDTQYF,TGTGCCAGCTCACCCCGGACAGATACGCAGTATTTT
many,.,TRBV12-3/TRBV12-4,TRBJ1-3,CASSLRTEAIYF,TGTGCCAGCAGTTTGCGGACAGAGGCCATATATTTT
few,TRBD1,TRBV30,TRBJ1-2,CAWSGQVGGYTF,TGTGCCTGGAGCGGACAGGTGGGCGGCTACACCTTC
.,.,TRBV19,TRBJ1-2,CASSKEGVYGYTF,TGTGCCAGTAGTAAGGAAGGAGTCTATGGCTACACCTTC
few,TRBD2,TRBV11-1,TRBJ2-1,CASSFTWTSGSSYNEQFF,TGTGCCAGCAGCTTTACCTGGACTAGCGGGAGCTCCTACAATGAGCAGTTCTTC
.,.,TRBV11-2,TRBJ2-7,CASSLVMREQYF,TGTGCCAGCAGCTTAGTGATGAGGGAGCAGTACTTC
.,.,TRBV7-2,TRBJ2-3,CASSPRVQGVTQYF,TGTGCCAGCAGCCCCCGGGTCCAGGGAGTTACGCAGTATTTT
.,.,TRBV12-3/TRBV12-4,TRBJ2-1,CASRERNEQFF,TGTGCCAGCAGGGAGCGCAATGAGCAGTTCTTC
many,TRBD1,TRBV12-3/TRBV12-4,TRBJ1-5,CASSPEPGQGDQPQHF,TGTGCCAGCAGTCCCGAGCCGGGACAGGGTGATCAGCCCCAGCATTTT
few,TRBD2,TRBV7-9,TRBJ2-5,CASSLIGLASETQYF,TGTGCCAGCAGCTTAATTGGACTAGCGAGTGAGACCCAGTACTTC
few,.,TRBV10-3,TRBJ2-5,CAISRGPQETQYF,TGTGCCATCAGTCGGGGGCCCCAAGAGACCCAGTACTTC
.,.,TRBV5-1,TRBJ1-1,CASSLKGVMNTEAIF,TGCGCCAGCAGCTTGAAAGGGGTAATGAACACTGAAGCTATCTTT
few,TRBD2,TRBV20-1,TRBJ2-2,CSALVAGNTGELFF,TGCAGTGCCCTGGTAGCGGGAAACACCGGGGAGCTGTTTTTT
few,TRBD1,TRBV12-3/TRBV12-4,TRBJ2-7,CASSLYRGPGEQYF,TGTGCCAGCAGTTTATACAGGGGGCCCGGCGAGCAGTACTTC
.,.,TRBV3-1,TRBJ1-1,CASSQTMSWRETEAFF,TGTGCCAGCAGCCAGACTATGTCCTGGCGGGAGACTGAAGCTTTCTTT
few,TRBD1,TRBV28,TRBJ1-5,CASSYWDRGNQPQHF,TGTGCCAGCAGTTATTGGGACAGGGGTAATCAGCCCCAGCATTTT
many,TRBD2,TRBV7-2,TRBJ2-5,CASSRRGGGTWETQYF,TGTGCCAGCAGCCGCCGGGGCGGGGGAACGTGGGAGACCCAGTACTTC
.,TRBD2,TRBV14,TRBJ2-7,CASSQDASGGHSYEQYF,TGTGCCAGCAGCCAAGACGCTAGCGGGGGGCACTCCTACGAGCAGTACTTC
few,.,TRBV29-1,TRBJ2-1,CSVAQGSYNEQFF,TGCAGCGTTGCACAGGGATCCTACAATGAGCAGTTCTTC
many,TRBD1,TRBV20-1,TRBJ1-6,CSASEQGQLSPLHF,TGCAGTGCTAGTGAACAGGGGCAGTTGTCACCCCTCCACTTT
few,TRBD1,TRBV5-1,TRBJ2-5,CASRGGRETQYF,TGCGCCAGCAGAGGGGGCAGAGAGACCCAGTACTTC
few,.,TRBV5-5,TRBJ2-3,CASSFYVKSTDTQYF,TGTGCCAGCAGCTTTTACGTGAAGAGCACAGATACGCAGTATTTT
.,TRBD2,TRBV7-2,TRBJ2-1,CASSSYSSGRALFFF,TGTGCCAGCAGCTCGTACTCCAGCGGGAGGGCCCTCTTTTTCTTC
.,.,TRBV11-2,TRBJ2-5,CASSLDVGRGETQYF,TGTGCCAGCAGCTTAGATGTCGGGAGAGGAGAGACCCAGTACTTC
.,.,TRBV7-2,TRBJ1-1,CASRLNRQAHNTEAFF,TGTGCCAGCAGGTTAAATCGACAGGCGCATAACACTGAAGCTTTCTTT
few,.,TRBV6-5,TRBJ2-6,CASSYLSAGANVLTF,TGTGCCAGCAGTTACCTTTCAGCTGGGGCCAACGTCCTGACTTTC
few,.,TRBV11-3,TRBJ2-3,CASSFGSVGGDTQYF,TGTGCCAGCAGCTTTGGGTCTGTAGGAGGGGATACGCAGTATTTT
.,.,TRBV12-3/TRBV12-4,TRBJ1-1,CASSFGLTEAFF,TGTGCCAGCAGTTTCGGTCTAACTGAAGCTTTCTTT
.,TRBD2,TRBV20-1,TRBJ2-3,CSITAPGLAGGGTDTQYF,TGCAGCATTACTGCTCCGGGACTAGCGGGAGGCGGCACAGATACGCAGTATTTT
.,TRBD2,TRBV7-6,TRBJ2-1,CASSLGTSRGGEQFF,TGTGCCAGCAGCTTAGGGACTAGCAGAGGGGGTGAGCAGTTCTTC
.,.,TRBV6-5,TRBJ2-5,CASSYSAGMGETQYF,TGTGCCAGCAGTTACTCCGCGGGGATGGGGGAGACCCAGTACTTC
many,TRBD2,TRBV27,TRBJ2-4,CASKAGGNIQYF,TGTGCCAGCAAGGCGGGGGGAAACATTCAGTACTTC
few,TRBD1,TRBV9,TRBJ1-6,CAIRTGYNSPLHF,TGTGCCATTCGGACAGGTTATAATTCACCCCTCCACTTT
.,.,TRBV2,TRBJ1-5,CASRADSNQPQHF,TGTGCCAGCAGGGCGGATAGCAATCAGCCCCAGCATTTT
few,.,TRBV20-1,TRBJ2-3,CSAGTPGSLSADTQYF,TGCAGTGCTGGAACTCCAGGGTCACTCTCCGCAGATACGCAGTATTTT
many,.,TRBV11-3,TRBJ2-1,CASSRTRSYNEQFF,TGTGCCAGCAGCAGGACTCGCTCCTACAATGAGCAGTTCTTC
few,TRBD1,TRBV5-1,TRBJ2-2,CASSPGTGGRGLTGFTGELFF,TGCGCCAGCAGCCCCGGGACAGGGGGCCGGGGACTCACGGGGTTTACCGGGGAGCTGTTTTTT
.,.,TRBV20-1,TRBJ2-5,CSARDPALNTAETQYF,TGCAGTGCTAGAGATCCGGCTTTAAACACGGCAGAGACCCAGTACTTC
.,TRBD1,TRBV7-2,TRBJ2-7,CASSLMGQGGSYEQYF,TGTGCCAGCAGCTTGATGGGACAGGGTGGTTCCTACGAGCAGTACTTC
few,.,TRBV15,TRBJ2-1,CATSPRSSAEVGGEQFF,TGTGCCACCAGCCCCCGGAGTAGCGCCGAGGTGGGAGGTGAGCAGTTCTTC
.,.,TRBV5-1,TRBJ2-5,CASSLATGKGRETQYF,TGCGCCAGCAGCTTGGCTACGGGCAAAGGGAGAGAGACCCAGTACTTC
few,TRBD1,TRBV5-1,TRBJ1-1,CASSFQGQGFDAFF,TGCGCCAGCAGCTTCCAAGGACAGGGCTTTGATGCTTTCTTT
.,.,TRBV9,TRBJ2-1,CASSVRGGPQFF,TGTGCCAGCAGCGTCAGGGGTGGGCCCCAGTTCTTC
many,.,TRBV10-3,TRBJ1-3,CAIARESSGNTIYF,TGTGCCATCGCGCGGGAGTCCTCTGGAAACACCATATATTTT
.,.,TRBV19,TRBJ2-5,CASSLQDRPETQYF,TGTGCCAGTAGTCTACAGGATCGCCCCGAGACCCAGTACTTC
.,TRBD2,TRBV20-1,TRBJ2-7,CSAPTSGRTEQYF,TGCAGTGCCCCGACTAGCGGGAGAACCGAGCAGTACTTC
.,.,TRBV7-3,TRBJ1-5,CASSLKNQPQHF,TGTGCCAGCAGCTTGAAAAATCAGCCCCAGCATTTT